This is a list of T cell receptor beta chains from one sample in a study of Ad26.COV2.S vaccination and SARS-CoV-2 variants. The data were produced by immunoSEQ multiplex PCR, yet TCRdb's version contains in-frame clones alone and is incomplete. The sample carries about 320,000 clones, approximately 86% recorded once. Sequenced here: peripheral blood, sampled in a trial of Ad26.COV2.S vaccine versus placebo. These TCRs come from a person aged 18-65 years who received the Ad26.COV2.S COVID-19 vaccine or a placebo. Both conserved end residues are part of each CDR3. Fields, in order: J gene, V gene, CDR3 protein.

j_gene: TRBJ1-1
v_gene: TRBV19
CDR3aa: CASSIGRTNTEAFF

j_gene: TRBJ2-7
v_gene: TRBV7-9
CDR3aa: CASSLYSGGAILYEQYF

j_gene: TRBJ1-2
v_gene: TRBV9
CDR3aa: CASSEQGNTNYGYTF

j_gene: TRBJ2-5
v_gene: TRBV18
CDR3aa: CASSPTGQLKETQYF

j_gene: TRBJ2-2
v_gene: TRBV13
CDR3aa: CASSLAGELFF

j_gene: TRBJ2-1
v_gene: TRBV5-1
CDR3aa: CASSLGAGESYNEQFF

j_gene: TRBJ2-7
v_gene: TRBV7-9
CDR3aa: CASSLDGGAYEQYF

j_gene: TRBJ1-2
v_gene: TRBV7-2
CDR3aa: CASSLGGLGDLGYTF

j_gene: TRBJ2-1
v_gene: TRBV2
CDR3aa: CASRKDESSYNEQFF

j_gene: TRBJ2-7
v_gene: TRBV5-4
CDR3aa: CASSLSSREQYF

j_gene: TRBJ2-1
v_gene: TRBV5-1
CDR3aa: CASKEGGYNEQFF

j_gene: TRBJ2-2
v_gene: TRBV19
CDR3aa: CASSMGAAGWGFFVGELFF

j_gene: TRBJ2-3
v_gene: TRBV5-1
CDR3aa: CASSMGDRLTDTQYF

j_gene: TRBJ2-3
v_gene: TRBV7-9
CDR3aa: CASSKGTGGAWDTQYF

j_gene: TRBJ1-1
v_gene: TRBV7-2
CDR3aa: CASSVDGAYDLAFF